This T cell receptor (beta chain) stems from a study of blood T cell repertoires in COVID-19. For the study at large: The United States, Italy and Spain were the sources of the acute and convalescent COVID-19 samples. Nucleic acid was either cDNA or gDNA, and it came from T cells, B-cell-depleted T cells, or PBMCs.

Original analysis: The assay estimated nucleated cells by amplifying reference gene primers. Method: immunoSEQ multiplex PCR; TCRdb's copy keeps in-frame clones and lacks some. That table gives V, J and clone size, and the DNA gave D and trimming. The sample contains approximately 260,000 clones, about nine tenths of which appear only once. The CDR3 extends over 16 amino acids. V was pared by 3 bases and J by 0 bases, with 14 bases between. Looked up from germline, CDR1 is SNHLY and CDR2 is FYNNEI. This receptor was identified in a man in his forties or fifties with acute or convalescent COVID-19. J is TRBJ2-5 and V is TRBV2; TRBD2 is a possible D gene (6 bases). Sequencing was carried out using peripheral blood. The CDR3, as DNA: TGTGCCAGCAGTGATGGGAAGACTAGTTACCAAGAGACCCAGTACTTC. Translation: CASSDGKTSYQETQYF.